This T cell receptor (beta chain) was sequenced for a study of response to subunit inactivated influenza vaccine. Broader study findings: Few new T cells, the authors suggested, are recruited by each seasonal influenza vaccination.

Germline values: CDR1 SGHTA, CDR2 FQGTGA. V gave up 5 bases and J gave up 8 bases; unmatched junction bases: 6. This CDR3 comprises 14 residues. This clonotype was seen only a few times. Antigen: not known. TCRdb re-called the RT-PCR reads with MiXCR, one entry per CDR3 protein. The table includes a few hundred thousand distinct CDR3 sequences, roughly 9.8% detected once. The chain is built from TRBV7-3 and TRBJ1-6, with TRBD1 matching over 7 bases. This receptor was obtained from a man between 50 and 59 years old who received an inactivated influenza vaccine. Sequencing was performed on PBMCs from blood, taken about 6 weeks after vaccination. The CDR3 reads CASSLTTGDSPLHF. CDR3 nucleotides: TGTGCCAGCAGCCTTACCACAGGGGATTCACCCCTCCACTTT.